The rows below give T cell receptor beta chains drawn from one sample of a study of cytomegalovirus exposure and HLA in healthy donors. TCRdb keeps only in-frame clones here, not all; method: immunoSEQ multiplex PCR. This table holds 120,000 or so clones, 70% to 80% found once. Sequencing was performed on PBMCs. The source of these receptors is a man aged 30-40 years in good health and CMV-seronegative. Each CDR3 is given with its conserved first and last residue. The order of the fields is D gene, V gene, J gene, clone size, CDR3 DNA, CDR3 protein. D genes are given only for firm matches. Not all rows give a size; the values are once, few, many and, for expanded clones, a class.

d_gene: -; v_gene: TRBV20-1; j_gene: TRBJ1-4; abundance: -; CDR3nt: TGCAGTCGACGGGAGAATGAAAAACTGTTTTTT; CDR3aa: CSRRENEKLFF
d_gene: TRBD1; v_gene: TRBV5-1; j_gene: TRBJ2-1; abundance: -; CDR3nt: TGCGCCAGCAGCGGAGACAGGGGCTCCTACAATGAGCAGTTCTTC; CDR3aa: CASSGDRGSYNEQFF
d_gene: -; v_gene: TRBV5-6; j_gene: TRBJ1-1; abundance: -; CDR3nt: TGTGCCAGCAGCTTGACTAGACAAATGAACACTGAAGCTTTCTTT; CDR3aa: CASSLTRQMNTEAFF
d_gene: TRBD2; v_gene: TRBV7-2; j_gene: TRBJ2-7; abundance: -; CDR3nt: TGTGCCAGCAGCCTCGGGACTAGCGGGAGCGAGCAGTGCTTC; CDR3aa: CASSLGTSGSEQCF
d_gene: -; v_gene: TRBV5-4; j_gene: TRBJ2-6; abundance: few; CDR3nt: TGTGCCAGCAGCCCGGACATCGGACAGAGCTCTGGGGCCAACGTCCTGACTTTC; CDR3aa: CASSPDIGQSSGANVLTF
d_gene: -; v_gene: TRBV28; j_gene: TRBJ1-2; abundance: -; CDR3nt: TGTGCCAGCAGTTTGGGGAACAGGGTTGGTGGCTACACCTTC; CDR3aa: CASSLGNRVGGYTF
d_gene: TRBD1; v_gene: TRBV13; j_gene: TRBJ1-1; abundance: -; CDR3nt: TGTGCCAGCAGCTTAGGGGGACAGGGATGGACTGAAGCTTTCTTT; CDR3aa: CASSLGGQGWTEAFF
d_gene: TRBD1; v_gene: TRBV30; j_gene: TRBJ1-6; abundance: -; CDR3nt: TGTGCCTGGAGTGTGGGGACAGGGCGCTCACCCCTCCACTTT; CDR3aa: CAWSVGTGRSPLHF
d_gene: -; v_gene: TRBV6-5; j_gene: TRBJ1-4; abundance: -; CDR3nt: TGTGCCAGCAGTTACGGGAGAAAACTGTTTTTT; CDR3aa: CASSYGRKLFF
d_gene: TRBD1; v_gene: TRBV27; j_gene: TRBJ1-2; abundance: once; CDR3nt: TGTGCCAGCAGTCACCGGACAGGGAACTATGGCTACACCTTC; CDR3aa: CASSHRTGNYGYTF
d_gene: -; v_gene: TRBV5-1; j_gene: TRBJ2-5; abundance: -; CDR3nt: TGCGCCAGCAGCTTGGATAGAGGAGAGACCCAGTACTTC; CDR3aa: CASSLDRGETQYF
d_gene: -; v_gene: TRBV19; j_gene: TRBJ1-5; abundance: -; CDR3nt: TGTGCCAGTAGAACTCAGGAATATAGCAATCAGCCCCAGCATTTT; CDR3aa: CASRTQEYSNQPQHF
d_gene: -; v_gene: TRBV7-2; j_gene: TRBJ2-1; abundance: -; CDR3nt: TGTGCCAGCAGCCCCCGGCGGGCCGAGGACAATGAGCAGTTCTTC; CDR3aa: CASSPRRAEDNEQFF
d_gene: -; v_gene: TRBV7-9; j_gene: TRBJ1-5; abundance: few; CDR3nt: TGTGCCAGCGGGGAACAGGGCAATCAGCCCCAGCATTTT; CDR3aa: CASGEQGNQPQHF
d_gene: -; v_gene: TRBV6-1; j_gene: TRBJ1-2; abundance: -; CDR3nt: TGTGCCAGCAGTGAGAACAGGCGAGCTAACTATGGCTACACCTTC; CDR3aa: CASSENRRANYGYTF
d_gene: TRBD1; v_gene: TRBV29-1; j_gene: TRBJ1-2; abundance: -; CDR3nt: TGCAGCGTCGCGCAGGGGGCGGGTGGCTACACCTTC; CDR3aa: CSVAQGAGGYTF
d_gene: -; v_gene: TRBV11-2; j_gene: TRBJ2-7; abundance: -; CDR3nt: TGTGCCAGCAGCATGCACCCAGGGGGGTCTGAAAACGAGCAGTACTTC; CDR3aa: CASSMHPGGSENEQYF
d_gene: -; v_gene: TRBV11-2; j_gene: TRBJ2-7; abundance: -; CDR3nt: TGTGCCAGCAGCTACCGGGACTGGTACTCCTACGAGCAGTACTTC; CDR3aa: CASSYRDWYSYEQYF
d_gene: -; v_gene: TRBV7-9; j_gene: TRBJ1-6; abundance: once; CDR3nt: TGTGCCAGCAGCCCAGATGAATCACCCCTCCACTTT; CDR3aa: CASSPDESPLHF
d_gene: TRBD1; v_gene: TRBV7-9; j_gene: TRBJ1-6; abundance: -; CDR3nt: TGTGCCAGCAGCTTACGCCAGGGGGGTTCACCCCTCCACTTT; CDR3aa: CASSLRQGGSPLHF
d_gene: -; v_gene: TRBV6-1; j_gene: TRBJ2-7; abundance: -; CDR3nt: TGTGCCAGCAGTGAAGCGGGGGGTGACTACGAGCAGTACTTC; CDR3aa: CASSEAGGDYEQYF
d_gene: TRBD1; v_gene: TRBV6-5; j_gene: TRBJ2-1; abundance: -; CDR3nt: TGTGCCAGCAGCCCGACAGGGGGCTCCTACAATGAGCAGTTCTTC; CDR3aa: CASSPTGGSYNEQFF
d_gene: TRBD1; v_gene: TRBV30; j_gene: TRBJ2-7; abundance: -; CDR3nt: TGTGCCTGGAGTGTCTCCGGGACAGGGGGATACGAGCAGTACTTC; CDR3aa: CAWSVSGTGGYEQYF
d_gene: TRBD1; v_gene: TRBV10-3; j_gene: TRBJ1-4; abundance: -; CDR3nt: TGTGCCATCAGAGGGACAGAGGGGGAAAAACTGTTTTTT; CDR3aa: CAIRGTEGEKLFF
d_gene: TRBD1; v_gene: TRBV30; j_gene: TRBJ1-1; abundance: -; CDR3nt: TGTGCCTGGAAGGGGGACAGGCTCTACACTGAAGCTTTCTTT; CDR3aa: CAWKGDRLYTEAFF
d_gene: TRBD1; v_gene: TRBV5-1; j_gene: TRBJ1-2; abundance: few; CDR3nt: TGCGCCAGCAGCTCGGACAGGGGAAACTATGGCTACACCTTC; CDR3aa: CASSSDRGNYGYTF
d_gene: -; v_gene: TRBV5-4; j_gene: TRBJ2-1; abundance: -; CDR3nt: TGTGCCAGCAGCCCGGGCAGGGCTGATGAGCAGTTCTTC; CDR3aa: CASSPGRADEQFF
d_gene: -; v_gene: TRBV6-1; j_gene: TRBJ2-7; abundance: many; CDR3nt: TGTGCCAGCAGTCGACAGGAGGCGGGCGAGCAGTACTTC; CDR3aa: CASSRQEAGEQYF
d_gene: TRBD2; v_gene: TRBV2; j_gene: TRBJ2-1; abundance: -; CDR3nt: TGTGCCAGCAGTCAGACTAGCGGGAGTTTTGAGCAGTTCTTC; CDR3aa: CASSQTSGSFEQFF
d_gene: TRBD2; v_gene: TRBV28; j_gene: TRBJ2-1; abundance: -; CDR3nt: TGTGCCAGCAGTATTCCGCTGGGGAGGGAAACTAATGAGCAGTTCTTC; CDR3aa: CASSIPLGRETNEQFF
d_gene: TRBD1; v_gene: TRBV30; j_gene: TRBJ2-3; abundance: -; CDR3nt: TGTGCCTGGAGTGTAGGACAGGGCACAGATACGCAGTATTTT; CDR3aa: CAWSVGQGTDTQYF
d_gene: TRBD2; v_gene: TRBV6-1; j_gene: TRBJ2-1; abundance: -; CDR3nt: TGTGCCAGCAGTGAAATTACTAGCGGGAGGGCCATGTCGTTCTTC; CDR3aa: CASSEITSGRAMSFF
d_gene: TRBD1; v_gene: TRBV6-6; j_gene: TRBJ1-6; abundance: -; CDR3nt: TGTGCCAGCACTTACACAGGGGGAGGTAATTCACCCCTCCACTTT; CDR3aa: CASTYTGGGNSPLHF
d_gene: -; v_gene: TRBV5-1; j_gene: TRBJ2-2; abundance: -; CDR3nt: TGCGCCAGCAGCTTCTCTAACATTGTGGGGACAACCCGGGGCGGGGAGCTGTTTTTT; CDR3aa: CASSFSNIVGTTRGGELFF
d_gene: -; v_gene: TRBV7-9; j_gene: TRBJ1-2; abundance: -; CDR3nt: TGTGCCAGCAGCTTAGACAGGGAGAAGAACTATGGCTACACCTTC; CDR3aa: CASSLDREKNYGYTF
d_gene: -; v_gene: TRBV10-3; j_gene: TRBJ1-1; abundance: many; CDR3nt: TGTGCCATCAGTGTAGACACGACGAACACTGAAGCTTTCTTT; CDR3aa: CAISVDTTNTEAFF
d_gene: TRBD1; v_gene: TRBV5-1; j_gene: TRBJ2-5; abundance: -; CDR3nt: TGCGCCAGCAGCTTGGGGGGGACAGCAGAAGAGACCCAGTACTTC; CDR3aa: CASSLGGTAEETQYF
d_gene: -; v_gene: TRBV6-9; j_gene: TRBJ1-1; abundance: -; CDR3nt: TGTGCCAGCAGTTATCGAACTGCAGGGGAGAACACTGAAGCTTTCTTT; CDR3aa: CASSYRTAGENTEAFF
d_gene: -; v_gene: TRBV18; j_gene: TRBJ1-5; abundance: -; CDR3nt: TGTGCCAGCTCACCGGAACAGGACTATAGCAATCAGCCCCAGCATTTT; CDR3aa: CASSPEQDYSNQPQHF
d_gene: TRBD2; v_gene: TRBV28; j_gene: TRBJ2-7; abundance: -; CDR3nt: TGTGCCAGCAGGCGAGCACTAGCGGGGGCTAGGGAGCAGTACTTC; CDR3aa: CASRRALAGAREQYF
d_gene: -; v_gene: TRBV9; j_gene: TRBJ1-4; abundance: -; CDR3nt: TGTGCCAGCAGCGTATCTTCAAGCGGGGATGAAAAACTGTTTTTT; CDR3aa: CASSVSSSGDEKLFF
d_gene: TRBD1; v_gene: TRBV9; j_gene: TRBJ2-5; abundance: -; CDR3nt: TGTGCCAGCAGAGGGACAGGGGGCAGGGGAGAGACCCAGTACTTC; CDR3aa: CASRGTGGRGETQYF
d_gene: -; v_gene: TRBV27; j_gene: TRBJ2-3; abundance: -; CDR3nt: TGTGCCAGCAGTCTAGATGCCCAAAAGGCAGATACGCAGTATTTT; CDR3aa: CASSLDAQKADTQYF